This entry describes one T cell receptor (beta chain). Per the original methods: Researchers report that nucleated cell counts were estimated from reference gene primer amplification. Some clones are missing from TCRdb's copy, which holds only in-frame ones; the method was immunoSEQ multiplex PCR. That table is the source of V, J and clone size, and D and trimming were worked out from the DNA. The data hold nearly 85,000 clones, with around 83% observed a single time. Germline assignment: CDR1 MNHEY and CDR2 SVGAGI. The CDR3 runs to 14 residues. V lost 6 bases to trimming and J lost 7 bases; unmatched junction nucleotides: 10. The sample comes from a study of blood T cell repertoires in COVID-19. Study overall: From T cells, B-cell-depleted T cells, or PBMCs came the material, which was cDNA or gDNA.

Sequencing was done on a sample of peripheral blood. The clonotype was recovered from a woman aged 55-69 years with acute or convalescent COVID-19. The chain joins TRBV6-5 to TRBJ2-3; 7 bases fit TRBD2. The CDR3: CASRSGPGGYTQYF. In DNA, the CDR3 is TGTGCCAGCAGGAGCGGGCCGGGGGGTTATACGCAGTATTTT.